The 15 T cell receptor beta chains presented below share a single source sample, sequenced in a study of T cell changes during pregnancy in multiple sclerosis. Sequencing was performed with immunoSEQ multiplex PCR; in TCRdb, only in-frame clones are kept and a portion is missing. The table has about 110,000 clones, under 95% seen once. The sample here was peripheral blood, taken after pregnancy. These receptors all come from a female donor with multiple sclerosis, enrolled in a pregnancy study.

The rearrangement joins TRBV9 to TRBJ1-1; 9 bases align to TRBD1. The germline CDR1 and CDR2 sequences are SGDLS and YYNGEE. CDR3 length equals 17 residues. Trimming cost V 4 bases and J 6 bases; bases outside gene matches: 16. This CDR3 reads CASSLLPGQGVGAEAFF. CDR3 nucleotide sequence: TGTGCCAGCAGCTTACTTCCGGGACAGGGAGTTGGGGCTGAAGCTTTCTTT. Full variable domain (remainder filled in from reference TRBV9 and TRBJ1-1): DSGVTQTPKHLITATGQRVTLRCSPRSGDLSVYWYQQSLDQGLQFLIQYYNGEERAKGNILERFSAQQFPDLHSELNLSSLELGDSALYFCASSLLPGQGVGAEAFFGQGTRLTVV.

The chain has TRBV27 and TRBJ2-1; 9 bases map to TRBD1. CDR1 and CDR2 from the germline V gene are MNHEY and SMNVEV (reference sequence). V was clipped by 3 bases and J by 7 bases; unmatched bases: 7. This CDR3 is 15 amino acids long. The CDR3 loop is CASSFADRGRNEQFF. The CDR3 nucleotides are TGTGCCAGCAGTTTTGCGGACAGGGGAAGGAATGAGCAGTTCTTC.

This sequence joins TRBV6-5 and TRBJ1-1, with D possibly being TRBD1 (5 bases). CDR3 length: 15 amino acids. V lost 5 bases and J 1 base, leaving 14 bases between the germline ends. The germline CDR1 and CDR2 sequences are MNHEY and SVGAGI. DNA of the CDR3: TGTGCCAGCAGTCACCCAGGGTTGACGAACACTGAAGCTTTCTTT. It yields the protein CASSHPGLTNTEAFF.

This rearrangement joins TRBV27 to TRBJ1-5, with a tentative D call TRBD1 (5 bases). Germline CDR1 MNHEY, CDR2 SMNVEV (reference sequence). The V end was cut by 6 bases, the J end by 4 bases, with 16 bases between. The CDR3 is 15 residues long. As DNA, the CDR3 is TGTGCCAGCAGCCGTGACCGGACACCAAATCAGCCCCAGCATTTT. Translated: CASSRDRTPNQPQHF.

The chain has TRBV19 and TRBJ2-3; weak D call: TRBD1 (6 bases). The germline V gene encodes CDR1 LNHDA and CDR2 SQIVND (reference sequence). Trimming shortened V by 3 bases and J by 6 bases, and 16 bases separated the two germline ends. The CDR3 runs 15 residues. CDR3 nucleotides: TGTGCCAGTAGTATGCCAGGGGTGGGGGCGGATACGCAGTATTTT. Translation gives CASSMPGVGADTQYF.

V usage is TRBV7-2 and J usage is TRBJ2-7; TRBD2 might be the D (5 bases). Germline V gene data show CDR1 as SGHTA and CDR2 as FQGNSA. V was pared by 4 bases and J by 3 bases, with 13 bases between. This CDR3 contains 14 residues. The CDR3 loop reads CASSSAGKRYEQYF. The CDR3 DNA reads TGTGCCAGCAGCTCGGCCGGGAAGCGCTACGAGCAGTACTTC.

The J gene is TRBJ2-1, the V gene TRBV27; 9 bases are shared with TRBD2. CDR3 length: 16 residues. With 0 bases clipped from V and 7 bases from J, the junction kept 7 bases outside the gene matches. From germline, CDR1 is MNHEY and CDR2 SMNVEV (reference sequence). CDR3 nucleotides: TGTGCCAGCAGTTTATCATCCAGCGGGGGGAGAAATGAGCAGTTCTTC. Residues: CASSLSSSGGRNEQFF.

In DNA form, the CDR3 reads TGTGCCAGCAGCCAAATTTCCAGGGGAATTTCTGGAAACACCATATATTTT. This codes for CASSQISRGISGNTIYF. The V gene is TRBV4-2, the J gene TRBJ1-3; TRBD1 might be the D (6 bases). CDR1 and CDR2 (germline): LGHNA, YNFKEQ. The ends were cut back, 2 bases at V and 1 base at J, with 15 bases in the middle. This CDR3 spans 17 amino acids.

The V gene is TRBV9, the J gene TRBJ2-5; D not certain. Germline V gene data show CDR1 as SGDLS and CDR2 as YYNGEE. Trimming removed 0 bases at V and 1 base at J, with 10 bases between. This CDR3 spans 15 amino acids. The CDR3 region is CASSVGPAPQETQYF. The CDR3 DNA follows: TGTGCCAGCAGCGTAGGGCCCGCCCCCCAAGAGACCCAGTACTTC.

This chain links TRBV29-1 with TRBJ2-1, with 12 bases aligning to TRBD1. The germline V gene has CDR1 SQVTM and CDR2 ANQGSEA. V was pared by 7 bases and J by 3 bases, with 4 bases of the junction left unmatched. The CDR3 is 14 amino acids. The CDR3 bases are TGCAGCGCCGGGACAGGGGGCAACTACAATGAGCAGTTCTTC. Amino acid sequence: CSAGTGGNYNEQFF.

The chain couples TRBV15 to TRBJ2-1; TRBD2 aligns across 8 bases. In germline, CDR1 is LNHNV, CDR2 YYDKDF (reference sequence). The CDR3 is made up of 15 amino acids. J lost 6 bases, V lost 1 base, and 5 bases had no gene match. The DNA of the CDR3 is TGTGCCACCAGCAGAGCCCGGGGGGGGGTCAATGAGCAGTTCTTC. Translation gives CATSRARGGVNEQFF.

This chain connects TRBV15 to TRBJ2-2; D possibly corresponds to TRBD1 (5 bases). The CDR3 runs 16 residues. Trimming left V 5 bases short and J 1 base short, with 14 bases between. Germline assignment: CDR1 LNHNV and CDR2 YYDKDF (reference sequence). The CDR3 sequence: CATSYRGSENTGELFF. The CDR3 coding sequence is TGTGCCACCAGCTATAGGGGTAGTGAGAACACCGGGGAGCTGTTTTTT.

V is TRBV4-1 and J is TRBJ1-2; TRBD1 agrees at 11 bases. CDR3 length: 15 amino acids. The trim removed 2 bases at V and 7 bases at J, leaving 6 bases unmatched. The germline V gene has CDR1 MGHRA and CDR2 YSYEKL. DNA of the CDR3: TGCGCCAGCAGCCAATGGGGACAGGGGGTAGGTGGCTACACCTTC. It yields the protein CASSQWGQGVGGYTF.

This chain connects TRBV9 to TRBJ1-6; D is perhaps TRBD1 (5 bases). Germline CDR1 SGDLS, CDR2 YYNGEE. The germline V and J ends were trimmed by 0 bases and 9 bases, with 19 bases remaining between them. CDR3 length: 17 residues. Written as DNA, the CDR3 is TGTGCCAGCAGCGTAGGATTCACGGGGGGTCTGGGTTCACCCCTCCACTTT. Translating gives CASSVGFTGGLGSPLHF.

The chain has TRBV6-1 and TRBJ1-5; tentatively, D is TRBD1 (5 bases). Germline CDR1 is MNHNS and CDR2 is SASEGT. V shed 6 bases and J shed 5 bases, with 17 bases lying between them. CDR3 length: 15 residues. The chain's CDR3 is CASRVPGGDDQPQHF. DNA of the CDR3: TGTGCCAGCAGGGTTCCTGGAGGGGACGATCAGCCCCAGCATTTT.